These T cell receptor beta chains were read from a single sample in a study of blood T cell repertoires in COVID-19. Libraries were prepared by immunoSEQ multiplex PCR; TCRdb keeps only in-frame clonotypes and omits some of them. The sample lists about 200,000 clones, approximately 90% seen once, with 0.8% to 1% in the top ten. Sequences were obtained from peripheral blood. The receptors stem from a man aged 55 to 70 with COVID-19, enrolled during active disease. Both conserved end residues are part of each CDR3. The D gene is left open where the match is weak. The size field is filled for only some rows; it gives once, few, many or a size class.

V,length,D,J,size,DNA,CDR3
TRBV20-1,15,-,TRBJ1-1,-,TGCAGTGCTAGTAGGGGACGGGGGGTGAACACTGAAGCTTTCTTT,CSASRGRGVNTEAFF
TRBV27,14,-,TRBJ1-6,-,TGTGCCAGCAGTAGCAGGGGAGCGGATTCACCCCTCCACTTT,CASSSRGADSPLHF
TRBV5-8,14,-,TRBJ1-5,-,TGTGCCAGCAGTGCGGACTCTGGCAATCAGCCCCAGCATTTT,CASSADSGNQPQHF
TRBV29-1,10,-,TRBJ2-7,-,TGCAGCCTCTTCCTCTACGAGCAGTACTTC,CSLFLYEQYF
TRBV3-1/TRBV3-2,15,TRBD2,TRBJ2-1,-,TGTGCCAGCAGCTCCGGGACTAGCGGGAGCAATGAGCAGTTCTTC,CASSSGTSGSNEQFF
TRBV7-3,12,-,TRBJ2-2,-,TGTGCCAGCGGGGAGTTCGCCGGGGAGCTGTTTTTT,CASGEFAGELFF
TRBV29-1,13,-,TRBJ1-2,-,TGCAGCGGATACAGGGACCGCGCTCAAGGCTACACCTTC,CSGYRDRAQGYTF
TRBV7-3,16,TRBD2,TRBJ2-3,-,TGTGCCAGCAGCGTAGAGGCTAGCGGGGGCACAGATACGCAGTATTTT,CASSVEASGGTDTQYF
TRBV5-1,15,TRBD1,TRBJ2-7,once,TGCGCCAGCAGCTCGGGACAGGGAGGGGGGCTAGAGCAGTACTTC,CASSSGQGGGLEQYF
TRBV5-1,15,-,TRBJ2-7,few,TGCGCCAGCAGCTTGGCCGGAGGGGGCGGTTACGAGCAGTACTTC,CASSLAGGGGYEQYF
TRBV7-9,17,TRBD1,TRBJ1-5,-,TGTGCCAGCAGCCGAGCGACCGGGACAGGAAGCAATCAGCCCCAGCATTTT,CASSRATGTGSNQPQHF
TRBV7-6,13,TRBD2,TRBJ2-1,-,TGTGCCAGCAGCCCTAGGGGAGGGAGTGAGCAGTTCTTC,CASSPRGGSEQFF
TRBV28,15,-,TRBJ2-7,once,TGTGCCAGCAGTTACTTAGGGGGACGGCGGATCGGGCAGTACTTC,CASSYLGGRRIGQYF
TRBV11-2,16,TRBD1,TRBJ1-3,-,TGTGCCAGCAGCGGAAGACAGGGTGGATTAACAAGCACCATATATTTT,CASSGRQGGLTSTIYF
TRBV2,14,-,TRBJ1-3,-,TGTGCCAGCAGTGAAGGTAGCTCTGGAAACACCATATATTTT,CASSEGSSGNTIYF
TRBV7-3,13,-,TRBJ1-3,-,TGTGCCAGCAGCCCGACAGGAGGAAACACCATATATTTT,CASSPTGGNTIYF
TRBV19,16,TRBD1,TRBJ2-2,-,TGTGCCAGTCGGGGACAGGGAAATCTCAACACCGGGGAGCTGTTTTTT,CASRGQGNLNTGELFF